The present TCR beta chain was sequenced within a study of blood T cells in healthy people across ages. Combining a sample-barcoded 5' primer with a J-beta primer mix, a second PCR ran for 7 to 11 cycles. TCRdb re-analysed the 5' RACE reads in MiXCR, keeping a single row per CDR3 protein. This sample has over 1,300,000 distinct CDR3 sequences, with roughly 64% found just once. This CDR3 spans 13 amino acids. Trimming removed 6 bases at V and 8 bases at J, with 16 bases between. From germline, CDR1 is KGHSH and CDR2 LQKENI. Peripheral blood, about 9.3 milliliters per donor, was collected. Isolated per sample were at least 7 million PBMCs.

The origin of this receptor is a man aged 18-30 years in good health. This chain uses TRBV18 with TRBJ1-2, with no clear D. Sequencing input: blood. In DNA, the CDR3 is TGTGCCAGCTCCCAAAAGGAGGCCGCCGGCTACACCTTC. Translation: CASSQKEAAGYTF.